This T cell receptor (beta chain) was captured in a study of blood T cell repertoires in COVID-19. Study summary: The study drew acute and convalescent COVID-19 samples from the United States, Italy and Spain. T cells, B-cell-depleted T cells, or PBMCs provided the cDNA or gDNA that served as material.

In the authors' workflow: Counts of nucleated cells, estimated from reference gene primer amplification, were obtained. Repertoires were generated with immunoSEQ multiplex PCR, while TCRdb's copy carries only in-frame clones and drops some. V and J calls and clone size are as listed in that table; D and trimming were resolved from the DNA. The sample carries tens of thousands of clones, 88% recorded once. This clone has a single count. The CDR3 has 16 amino acids. CDR1 is LNHDA, CDR2 SQIVND, per germline (reference sequence). The V and J ends lost 5 bases and 3 bases, in that order; junction bases with no gene match: 6.

Sequencing was done on a sample of peripheral blood. The clonotype was recovered from a human donor in a cohort sampled during active COVID-19. The V call is TRBV19, the J call TRBJ2-1; 11 nucleotides align to TRBD2. CDR3 loop: CASSVPSGRFYNEQFF. Written as DNA, the CDR3 is TGTGCCAGTAGTGTTCCTAGCGGGAGGTTCTACAATGAGCAGTTCTTC. The whole variable domain, remainder taken from reference TRBV19 and TRBJ2-1, is DGGITQSPKYLFRKEGQNVTLSCEQNLNHDAMYWYRQDPGQGLRLIYYSQIVNDFQKGDIAEGYSVSREKKESFPLTVTSAQKNPTAFYLCASSVPSGRFYNEQFFGPGTRLTVL.